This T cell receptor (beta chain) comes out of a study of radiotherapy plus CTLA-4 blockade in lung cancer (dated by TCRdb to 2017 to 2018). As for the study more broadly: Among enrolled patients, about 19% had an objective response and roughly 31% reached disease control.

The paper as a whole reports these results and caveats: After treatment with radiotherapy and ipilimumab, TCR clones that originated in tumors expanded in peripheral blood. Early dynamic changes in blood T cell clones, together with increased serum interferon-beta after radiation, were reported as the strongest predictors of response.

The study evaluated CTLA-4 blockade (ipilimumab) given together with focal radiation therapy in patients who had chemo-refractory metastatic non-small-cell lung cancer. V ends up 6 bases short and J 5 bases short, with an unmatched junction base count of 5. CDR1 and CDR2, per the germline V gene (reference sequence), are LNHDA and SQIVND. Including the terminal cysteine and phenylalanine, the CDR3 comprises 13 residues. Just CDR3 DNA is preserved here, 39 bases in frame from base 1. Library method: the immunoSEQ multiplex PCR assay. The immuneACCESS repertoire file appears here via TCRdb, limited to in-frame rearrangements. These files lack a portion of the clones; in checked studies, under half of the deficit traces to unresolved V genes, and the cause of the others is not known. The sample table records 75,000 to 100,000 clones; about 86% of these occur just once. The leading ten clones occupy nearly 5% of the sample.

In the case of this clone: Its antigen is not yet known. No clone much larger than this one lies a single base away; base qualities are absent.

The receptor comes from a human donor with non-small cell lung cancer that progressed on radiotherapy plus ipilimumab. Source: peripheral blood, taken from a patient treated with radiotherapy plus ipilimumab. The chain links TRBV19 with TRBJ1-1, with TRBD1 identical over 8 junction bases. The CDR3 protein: CASSPGQGTEAFF. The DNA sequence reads TGTGCCAGTAGCCCCGGACAGGGTACTGAAGCTTTCTTT.